The 16 T cell receptor beta chains presented below share a single source sample, sequenced in a study of neurological immune-mediated disorders (dated by TCRdb to between 2019 and 2020). The library was built by means of 5' RACE. Sequenced using an Illumina HiSeq 2500. TCRdb trimmed the raw reads at Q25, called clones with MiXCR and kept productive beta chains. All rows with the same CDR3 protein become a single entry with the most common DNA and genes. The sample profile shows tens of thousands of distinct CDR3 sequences; more than 9.5% of them were found once. Roughly 1.3% of the sample lies in the top ten. Sequencing used PBMCs. The receptors come from a female donor in good health.

This clonotype showed up many times. This chain uses TRBV7-9 with TRBJ2-3; the D gene is possibly TRBD2 (5 bases). V lost 2 bases and J lost 2, with 23 bases in between. The germline gives CDR1 SEHNR, CDR2 FQNEAQ (reference sequence). This CDR3 region has 19 residues. CDR3 sequence reads: CASSLNSLLREKYTDTQYF. CDR3 nucleotide sequence: TGTGCCAGCAGCTTAAACAGCTTGCTGAGGGAGAAGTACACAGATACGCAGTATTTT.

The sample holds many counts of this clonotype. The chain uses TRBV7-2 and TRBJ2-1; 10 positions agree with TRBD2. Germline values: CDR1 SGHTA, CDR2 FQGNSA. CDR3 length equals 16 residues. The V and J ends lost 3 bases and 4 bases, in that order; junction bases with no gene match: 6. The CDR3 protein is CASSLHSGRTYNEQFF. As DNA, the CDR3 is TGTGCCAGCAGCTTGCATAGCGGGAGGACGTACAATGAGCAGTTCTTC. The full variable domain, with the rest looked up from reference TRBV7-2 and TRBJ2-1, is GAGVSQSPSNKVTEKGKDVELRCDPISGHTALYWYRQSLGQGLEFLIYFQGNSAPDKSGLPSDRFSAERTGGSVSTLTIQRTQQEDSAVYLCASSLHSGRTYNEQFFGPGTRLTVL.

This clonotype has at least ten counts. V usage is TRBV29-1 and J usage is TRBJ2-5, with 9 bases aligning to TRBD1. This CDR3 has 13 amino acids. From germline, CDR1 is SQVTM and CDR2 ANQGSEA. V lost 7 bases to trimming and J lost 5 bases; unmatched junction nucleotides: 8. CDR3 coding DNA: TGCAGCGCTCAACAGGGGGCTGGGGAGACCCAGTACTTC. Amino acid sequence: CSAQQGAGETQYF.

This clonotype was seen at least ten times. The J gene is TRBJ2-6, the V gene TRBV2; 7 bases are a match to TRBD1. The V segment lost 8 bases and the J segment 3 bases; nucleotides outside the gene matches: 7. This CDR3 comprises 15 residues. Looked up from germline, CDR1 is SNHLY and CDR2 is FYNNEI. CDR3 in DNA: TGTGCCAGCGTTCTAGACAGGGATGGGGCCAACGTCCTGACTTTC. Encoded protein: CASVLDRDGANVLTF.

This clonotype is labeled medium-sized. The chain links TRBV3-1 to TRBJ1-1; weak D call: TRBD1 (5 bases). V was trimmed by 3 bases and J by 4 bases, leaving 12 bases between them. In germline, CDR1 is LGHDT, CDR2 YNNKEL (reference sequence). The CDR3 extends over 14 amino acids. The CDR3 loop reads CASSHGPGGTEAFF. The CDR3 DNA reads as TGTGCCAGCAGCCATGGACCGGGGGGCACTGAAGCTTTCTTT.

This clonotype was seen ten or more times. The chain employs TRBV9 and TRBJ1-1; D is uncertain. There are 12 residues in the CDR3. V was clipped by 7 bases and J by 3 bases, with 10 bases between them. The germline CDR1 and CDR2 sequences are SGDLS and YYNGEE. The CDR3 reads CASGVIDTEAFF. CDR3 in DNA: TGTGCCAGCGGGGTGATTGACACTGAAGCTTTCTTT.

This clonotype has at least ten counts. The chain links TRBV28 to TRBJ1-2; tentatively, D is TRBD1 (5 bases). Germline assignment: CDR1 MDHEN and CDR2 SYDVKM. The CDR3 sequence is 14 residues long. V was pared by 3 bases and J by 4 bases, with 12 bases between. CDR3 coding DNA: TGTGCCAGCAGTTTGAATGGGGGGGGCTATGGCTACACCTTC. Translating gives CASSLNGGGYGYTF.

This clonotype was counted many times. J is TRBJ2-5 and V is TRBV5-1; 10 positions agree with TRBD1. With 5 bases clipped from V and 4 bases from J, the junction kept 8 bases outside the gene matches. Germline V CDR1 and CDR2: SGHRS, YFSETQ. The CDR3 has 15 amino acids. The CDR3 DNA reads as TGCGCCAGCAGACCCGGGACAGGGGACCCAGAGACCCAGTACTTC. Translating gives CASRPGTGDPETQYF.

This clonotype was found many times. The rearrangement uses TRBV5-1 and TRBJ1-1; D ambiguous. The germline gives CDR1 SGHRS, CDR2 YFSETQ. The CDR3 has 14 amino acids. Trimming stripped 0 bases from V and 6 bases from J, with 12 bases between. Here the CDR3 DNA reads TGCGCCAGCAGCTTGGCCCTTCAAAAGCCTGAAGCTTTCTTT. Protein product: CASSLALQKPEAFF.

This clonotype was recorded at least ten times. The rearrangement links TRBV12-3 or TRBV12-4 to TRBJ2-1; the D call may be TRBD1 or TRBD2 (7 bases each). V dropped 3 bases and J dropped 5 bases, with 23 bases sitting between them. The CDR3 covers 18 residues. In DNA form, the CDR3 reads TGTGCCAGCAGTTTCCCTCTGGGGGAGGGGGCTGGGAACAATGAGCAGTTCTTC. Translating it yields CASSFPLGEGAGNNEQFF.

This clonotype has at least ten counts. This chain uses TRBV20-1 with TRBJ2-7, with D possibly TRBD2 on 5 matching bases. CDR1 is DFQATT, CDR2 SNEGSKA, per germline (reference sequence). The CDR3 is 12 amino acids. Trimming removed 4 bases at V and 4 bases at J, with 11 bases between. This CDR3 is CSAIREPYEQYF. CDR3 DNA: TGCAGTGCTATCCGGGAACCATACGAGCAGTACTTC.

This clonotype was observed at least ten times. The rearrangement joins TRBV20-1 to TRBJ1-6; D might be TRBD1 (6 bases). V lost 6 bases and J lost 9, with 15 bases in between. Germline values: CDR1 DFQATT, CDR2 SNEGSKA (reference sequence). This CDR3 has 13 residues. The DNA for the CDR3 is TGCAGTGCGACCCAGGGGCTCACTTCACCCCTCCACTTT. This codes for CSATQGLTSPLHF.

This clonotype appeared once. The junction shows a germline mismatch at one end, possibly a read error. The chain combines TRBV12-3 or TRBV12-4 with TRBJ2-4, with 10 bases that match TRBD1. CDR3 length: 14 residues. CDR3 bases: TGTGCCAGGAGTTTAGGGGGACAGGGGAACATTCAGAACTTC. Protein: CARSLGGQGNIQNF.

Many counts were recorded for this clonotype. This chain links TRBV7-2 with TRBJ2-1; tentatively, D is TRBD1 or TRBD2 (6 bases each). The CDR3 covers 12 residues. The V end was cut by 4 bases, the J end by 9 bases, with 10 bases between. CDR1 is SGHTA and CDR2 is FQGNSA in the germline V gene. The CDR3 reads CASSSGGFEQFF. CDR3 sequence (DNA): TGTGCCAGCAGCTCCGGGGGCTTTGAGCAGTTCTTC.

This clonotype was counted ten times or more. This chain joins TRBV5-1 and TRBJ2-5; 11 bases are a match to TRBD2. V dropped 4 bases and J dropped 7; count of bases not matched to a gene: 15. This CDR3 spans 17 amino acids. Germline lookup yields CDR1 SGHRS and CDR2 YFSETQ. The CDR3 bases are TGCGCCAGCAGCCCGACTACAACTAGCGGGGGCGCGCCGACCCAGTACTTC. This translates into CASSPTTTSGGAPTQYF.

This clonotype was seen many times. The chain employs TRBV7-2 and TRBJ2-6; TRBD2 matches at 9 bases. After removal of 4 bases from V and 0 bases from J, the junction contained 7 bases not matched to a gene. Germline V gene sequence: CDR1 SGHTA, CDR2 FQGNSA. This CDR3 is 18 amino acids long. The CDR3 loop reads CASSSVLAGSSGANVLTF. In nucleotides, the CDR3 is TGTGCCAGCAGCTCCGTTCTAGCGGGAAGCTCTGGGGCCAACGTCCTGACTTTC.